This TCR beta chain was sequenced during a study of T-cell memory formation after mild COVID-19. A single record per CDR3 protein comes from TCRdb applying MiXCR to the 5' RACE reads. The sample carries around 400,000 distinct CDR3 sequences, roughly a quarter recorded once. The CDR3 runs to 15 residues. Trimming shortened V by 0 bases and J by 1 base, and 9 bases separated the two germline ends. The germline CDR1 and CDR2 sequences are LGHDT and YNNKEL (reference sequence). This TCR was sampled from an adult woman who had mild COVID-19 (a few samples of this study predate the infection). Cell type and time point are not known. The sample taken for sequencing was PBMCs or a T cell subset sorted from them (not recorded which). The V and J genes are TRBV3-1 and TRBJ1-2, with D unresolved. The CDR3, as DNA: TGTGCCAGCAGCCAAGATATTGGCCTTAACTATGGCTACACCTTC. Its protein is CASSQDIGLNYGYTF. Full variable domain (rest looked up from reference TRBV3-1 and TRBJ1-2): DTAVSQTPKYLVTQMGNDKSIKCEQNLGHDTMYWYKQDSKKFLKIMFSYNNKELIINETVPNRFSPKSPDKAHLNLHINSLELGDSAVYFCASSQDIGLNYGYTFGSGTRLTVV.